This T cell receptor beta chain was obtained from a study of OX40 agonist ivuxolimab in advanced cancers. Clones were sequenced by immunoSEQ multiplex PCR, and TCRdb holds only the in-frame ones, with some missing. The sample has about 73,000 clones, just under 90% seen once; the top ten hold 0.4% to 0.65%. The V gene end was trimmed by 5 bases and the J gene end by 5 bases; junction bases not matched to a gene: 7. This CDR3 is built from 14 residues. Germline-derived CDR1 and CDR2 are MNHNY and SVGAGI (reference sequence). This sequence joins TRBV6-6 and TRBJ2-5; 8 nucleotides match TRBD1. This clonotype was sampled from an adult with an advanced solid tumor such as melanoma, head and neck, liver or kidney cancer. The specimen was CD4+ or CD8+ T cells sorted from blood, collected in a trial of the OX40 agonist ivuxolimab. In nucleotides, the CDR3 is TGTGCCAGCAGTCACAGGGGGGAGAGTGAGACCCAGTACTTC. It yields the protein CASSHRGESETQYF.